Below, 19 T cell receptor beta chains from the same sample are listed, as sequenced in a study of response to subunit inactivated influenza vaccine. Each CDR3 protein is one row after TCRdb ran MiXCR on the RT-PCR reads. The table records a few hundred thousand distinct CDR3 sequences, approximately 21% of them present only once. The specimen comprised PBMCs from blood, sampled about 20 months after vaccination. These receptors all come from a man aged 45 to 75 who received an inactivated influenza vaccine.

This chain connects TRBV20-1 to TRBJ1-2, with no clear D. The ends were cut back, 0 bases at V and 9 bases at J, with 14 bases in the middle. The germline CDR1 and CDR2 sequences are DFQATT and SNEGSKA (reference sequence). CDR3 length: 13 residues. CDR3 loop: CSAREPGWTRYTF. The CDR3 coding sequence is TGCAGTGCTAGAGAACCCGGTTGGACGCGCTACACCTTC.

The chain has TRBV28 and TRBJ2-3; 10 nucleotides agree with TRBD1. V was pared by 4 bases and J by 3 bases, with 4 bases of the junction left unmatched. The germline gives CDR1 MDHEN, CDR2 SYDVKM. The CDR3 has 15 residues. In nucleotides, the CDR3 is TGTGCCAGCAGTTCCTGGGGACAGGGGACAGATACGCAGTATTTT. It codes for CASSSWGQGTDTQYF. Full variable domain (missing parts from reference TRBV28 and TRBJ2-3): DVKVTQSSRYLVKRTGEKVFLECVQDMDHENMFWYRQDPGLGLRLIYFSYDVKMKEKGDIPEGYSVSREKKERFSLILESASTNQTSMYLCASSSWGQGTDTQYFGPGTRLTVL.

V and J are TRBV19 and TRBJ2-2, with TRBD1 matching 7 bases. V lost 6 bases, J lost 0 bases, and 13 bases stayed unmatched. This CDR3 is built from 18 residues. CDR1 is LNHDA and CDR2 is SQIVND in the germline V gene (reference sequence). The CDR3 reads CASRTRADRDTNTGELFF. The CDR3 nucleotides are TGTGCCAGTAGGACTCGCGCTGACAGGGACACGAACACCGGGGAGCTGTTTTTT.

CDR3 DNA sequence: TGTGCCAGCAGCACCTCAGGGGGCAATCAGCCCCAGCATTTT. It translates to CASSTSGGNQPQHF. The rearrangement joins TRBV12-3 or TRBV12-4 to TRBJ1-5; D is perhaps TRBD1 (6 bases). This CDR3 comprises 14 residues. V was shortened by 6 bases and J by 2 bases, with 11 bases between the two germline ends.

This sequence joins TRBV28 and TRBJ1-2; no firm D call. Germline CDR1 MDHEN, CDR2 SYDVKM. This CDR3 contains 14 residues. Between the trimmed V and J ends, which lost 6 bases and 8 bases, there was a span of 19 bases. The CDR3 loop is CASSPETGLGGYTF. In nucleotides, the CDR3 is TGTGCCAGCAGCCCCGAAACGGGCCTCGGGGGCTACACCTTC.

The genes are TRBV15 and TRBJ2-5; D is unclear. V was cut by 5 bases and J by 0 bases, with 10 bases left in between. This CDR3 spans 14 amino acids. Germline V CDR1 and CDR2: LNHNV, YYDKDF (reference sequence). CDR3 nucleotide sequence: TGTGCCACCAGCCATGGCACGTACCAAGAGACCCAGTACTTC. It specifies CATSHGTYQETQYF. The variable domain in full, with the rest retrieved from reference TRBV15 and TRBJ2-5, is DAMVIQNPRYQVTQFGKPVTLSCSQTLNHNVMYWYQQKSSQAPKLLFHYYDKDFNNEADTPDNFQSRRPNTSFCFLDIRSPGLGDTAMYLCATSHGTYQETQYFGPGTRLLVL.

The V call is TRBV12-3 or TRBV12-4, the J call TRBJ1-4; a weak D match, TRBD1 (6 bases). Between the trimmed V and J ends, which lost 6 bases and 11 bases, there was a span of 25 bases. CDR3 length: 16 amino acids. The CDR3 loop reads CASSIDLTGTSGKLFF. In DNA, the CDR3 is TGTGCCAGCAGCATAGACCTTACAGGGACAAGCGGGAAACTGTTTTTT.

In this sample, this clonotype turned up a few times. The V gene is TRBV29-1, the J gene TRBJ2-7; no clear D. V was clipped by 3 bases and J by 3 bases, with 6 bases between them. This CDR3 contains 11 residues. The germline V gene has CDR1 SQVTM and CDR2 ANQGSEA. The CDR3 is CSVEANYEQYF. DNA for the CDR3: TGCAGCGTTGAGGCCAACTACGAGCAGTACTTC.

This clonotype was detected only a few times. The V call is TRBV9, the J call TRBJ2-7, with TRBD1 identical over 10 bases. The ends lost 3 bases at V and 5 bases at J; junction bases unmatched: 8. Germline V gene data show CDR1 as SGDLS and CDR2 as YYNGEE. The CDR3 is 15 residues long. CDR3 nucleotide sequence: TGTGCCAGCAGCGCGTCCGGGACAGGGGTCCACGAGCAGTACTTC. Protein: CASSASGTGVHEQYF.

This clonotype appeared many times. This chain uses TRBV6-1 with TRBJ2-7, with TRBD2 matching 11 bases. CDR1 MNHNS and CDR2 SASEGT come from the germline V gene. V trimming: 5 bases; J trimming: 4 bases; junction bases outside the gene matches: 7. The CDR3 has 15 amino acids. The CDR3 nucleotides read TGTGCCAGCAGTCTCGGGACTAGCGGATATTACGAGCAGTACTTC. It specifies CASSLGTSGYYEQYF.

The chain links TRBV7-9 to TRBJ2-1; D not resolved. Germline CDR1 and CDR2: SEHNR and FQNEAQ (reference sequence). This CDR3 has 14 amino acids. V gave up 11 bases and J gave up 0 bases, with 14 bases separating them. CDR3 sequence (DNA): TGTGCCCTCGTTAAGGGTAGCTCCTACAATGAGCAGTTCTTC. Residues: CALVKGSSYNEQFF.

This clonotype was detected a few times. This rearrangement joins TRBV20-1 to TRBJ2-7; TRBD1 is a possible D gene (6 bases). From germline, CDR1 is DFQATT and CDR2 SNEGSKA (reference sequence). Trimming shortened V by 3 bases and J by 0 bases, and 9 bases separated the two germline ends. The CDR3 contains 13 residues. The CDR3 spells CSARGHRSYEQYF. The CDR3 DNA follows: TGCAGTGCTAGGGGACACCGCTCCTACGAGCAGTACTTC.

This chain connects TRBV14 to TRBJ2-3; D unresolved. This CDR3 contains 14 residues. Germline assignment: CDR1 SGHDN and CDR2 FVKESK. Trimming shortened V by 0 bases and J by 4 bases, and 8 bases separated the two germline ends. The chain's CDR3 is CASSQDSLADTQYF. CDR3 in DNA: TGTGCCAGCAGCCAAGATAGTTTAGCAGATACGCAGTATTTT.

A remark on this clonotype: This could be a read error, since a much larger clone is one nucleotide away. This chain uses TRBV10-3 with TRBJ1-1, with D possibly TRBD1 on 6 matching bases. This CDR3 contains 12 residues. Germline V gives CDR1 ENHRY, CDR2 SYGVKD. V lost 6 bases, J lost 1 base, and 6 bases lay in between. The CDR3 DNA reads TGTGCCATCAGGACAGGGAACACTGAAGCTTTCTTT. Its protein is CAIRTGNTEAFF.

The chain couples TRBV7-2 to TRBJ1-1; D call uncertain. The CDR3 totals 14 residues. V dropped 5 bases and J dropped 5 bases, with 15 bases sitting between them. CDR1 is SGHTA, CDR2 FQGNSA, per germline. CDR3 residues: CASSPFQRGTEAFF. As DNA, the CDR3 is TGTGCCAGCAGCCCCTTTCAGCGTGGGACTGAAGCTTTCTTT. The full variable domain, with the rest looked up from reference TRBV7-2 and TRBJ1-1, is GAGVSQSPSNKVTEKGKDVELRCDPISGHTALYWYRQSLGQGLEFLIYFQGNSAPDKSGLPSDRFSAERTGGSVSTLTIQRTQQEDSAVYLCASSPFQRGTEAFFGQGTRLTVV.

This chain connects TRBV20-1 to TRBJ2-7, with 15 bases that match TRBD2. CDR1 is DFQATT and CDR2 is SNEGSKA in the germline V gene (reference sequence). J gave up 7 bases and V 2 bases, and 3 bases lay outside the gene matches. This CDR3 is built from 14 residues. The CDR3 DNA is TGCAGTGCTAGACCGGGACTAGCGGGAGGTGAGCAGTACTTC. Protein: CSARPGLAGGEQYF.

In its sample, this clonotype was seen many times. The V and J genes are TRBV18 and TRBJ1-1, with D perhaps matching TRBD1 (5 bases). This CDR3 is built from 13 residues. Germline lookup yields CDR1 KGHSH and CDR2 LQKENI. V was clipped by 3 bases and J by 7 bases, with 12 bases between them. The CDR3 bases are TGTGCCAGCTCACCCGGGGCAGGCAATGAAGCTTTCTTT. Translating it yields CASSPGAGNEAFF.

Details on this clonotype: One base away lies a much larger clone, so this may be a sequencing read error. It is likely a read error, because the conserved phenylalanine at the end of the CDR3 is missing. J is TRBJ1-5 and V is TRBV23-1, with D tentatively TRBD1 (5 bases). TRBV23-1 is filed as an ORF, its function uncertain. Trimming pared 0 bases from V and 8 bases from J, leaving 20 bases between. This CDR3 comprises 17 residues. CDR3 sequence reads: CASSQSEGRVGLEPQHL. DNA for the CDR3: TGCGCCAGCAGTCAATCGGAGGGCAGGGTCGGCCTCGAGCCCCAGCATTTA.

The chain employs TRBV6-1 and TRBJ2-6, with D perhaps matching TRBD2 (5 bases). CDR1 MNHNS and CDR2 SASEGT come from the germline V gene. Trimming took off 6 bases at V and 1 base at J, with 13 bases between the two ends. This CDR3 spans 16 amino acids. CDR3 nucleotide sequence: TGTGCCAGCAGAAACCGAGGGCCGTCTGGGGCCAACGTCCTGACTTTC. Translated: CASRNRGPSGANVLTF.